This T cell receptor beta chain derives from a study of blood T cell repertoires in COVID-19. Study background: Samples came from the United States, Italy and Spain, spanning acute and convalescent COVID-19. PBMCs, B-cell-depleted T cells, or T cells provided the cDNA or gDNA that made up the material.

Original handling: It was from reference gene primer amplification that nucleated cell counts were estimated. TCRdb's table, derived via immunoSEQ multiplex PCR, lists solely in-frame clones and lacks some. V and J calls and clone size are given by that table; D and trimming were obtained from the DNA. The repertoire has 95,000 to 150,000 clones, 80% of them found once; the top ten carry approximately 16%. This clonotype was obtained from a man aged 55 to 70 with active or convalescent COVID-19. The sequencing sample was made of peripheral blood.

The chain's CDR3 is CSASEGATYSYEQYF. The CDR3 DNA follows: TGCAGTGCTAGTGAGGGGGCGACCTATTCCTACGAGCAGTACTTC. The chain couples TRBV20-1 to TRBJ2-7; TRBD1 matches at 7 bases. V lost 3 bases, J lost 1 base, and 9 bases stayed unmatched. The CDR3 totals 15 residues. Germline assignment: CDR1 DFQATT and CDR2 SNEGSKA (reference sequence).